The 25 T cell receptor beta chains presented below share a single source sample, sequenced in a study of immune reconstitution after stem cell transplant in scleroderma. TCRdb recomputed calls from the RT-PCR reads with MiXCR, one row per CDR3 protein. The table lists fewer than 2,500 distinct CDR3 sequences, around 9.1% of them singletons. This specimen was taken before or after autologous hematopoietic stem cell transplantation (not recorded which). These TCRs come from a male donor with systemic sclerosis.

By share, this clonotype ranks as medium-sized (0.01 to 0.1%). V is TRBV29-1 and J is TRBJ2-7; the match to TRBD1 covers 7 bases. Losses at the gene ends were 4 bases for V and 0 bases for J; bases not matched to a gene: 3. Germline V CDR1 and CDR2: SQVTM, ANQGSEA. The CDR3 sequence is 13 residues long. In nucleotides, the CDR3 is TGCAGCGTTGCTGGGGACAGCTCCTACGAGCAGTACTTC. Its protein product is CSVAGDSSYEQYF.

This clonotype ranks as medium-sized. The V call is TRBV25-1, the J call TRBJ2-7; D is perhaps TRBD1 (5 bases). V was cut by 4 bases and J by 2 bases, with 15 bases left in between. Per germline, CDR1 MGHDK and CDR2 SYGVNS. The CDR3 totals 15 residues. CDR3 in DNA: TGTGCCAGCAGTGCCCCCAGGGAAGGGGCCTACGAGCAGTACTTC. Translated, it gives CASSAPREGAYEQYF.

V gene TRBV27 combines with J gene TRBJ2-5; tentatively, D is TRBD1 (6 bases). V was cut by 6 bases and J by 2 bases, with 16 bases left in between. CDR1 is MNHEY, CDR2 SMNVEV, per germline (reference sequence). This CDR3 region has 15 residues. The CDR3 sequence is CASRRTESLQETQYF. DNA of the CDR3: TGTGCCAGCAGACGGACAGAGTCTCTTCAAGAGACCCAGTACTTC.

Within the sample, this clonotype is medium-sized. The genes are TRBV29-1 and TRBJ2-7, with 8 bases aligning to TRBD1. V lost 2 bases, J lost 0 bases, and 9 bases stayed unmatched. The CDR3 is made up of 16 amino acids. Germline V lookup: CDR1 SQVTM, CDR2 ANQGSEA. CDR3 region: CSVEWGAQGDSYEQYF. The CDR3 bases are TGCAGCGTTGAATGGGGGGCACAGGGGGACTCCTACGAGCAGTACTTC.

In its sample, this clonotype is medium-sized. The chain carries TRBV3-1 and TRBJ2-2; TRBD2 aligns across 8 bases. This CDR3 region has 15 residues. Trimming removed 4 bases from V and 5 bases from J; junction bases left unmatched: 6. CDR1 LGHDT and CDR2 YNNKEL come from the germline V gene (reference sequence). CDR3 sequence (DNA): TGTGCCAGCAGCCTTTCTAGCGGGCGGACCGGGGAGCTGTTTTTT. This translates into CASSLSSGRTGELFF.

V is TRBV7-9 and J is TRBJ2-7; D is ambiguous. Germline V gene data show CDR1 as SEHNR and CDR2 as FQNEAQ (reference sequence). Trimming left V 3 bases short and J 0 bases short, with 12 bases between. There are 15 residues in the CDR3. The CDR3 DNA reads TGTGCCAGCAGCTTTAAGGACGGCCGCTCCTACGAGCAGTACTTC. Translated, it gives CASSFKDGRSYEQYF.

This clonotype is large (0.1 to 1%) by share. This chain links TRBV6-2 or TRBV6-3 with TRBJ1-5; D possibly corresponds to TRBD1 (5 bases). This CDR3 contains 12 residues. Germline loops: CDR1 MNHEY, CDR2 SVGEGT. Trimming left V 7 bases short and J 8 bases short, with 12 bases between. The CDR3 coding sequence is TGTGCCAGCACCAAAGGGGCAGAGCCCCAGCATTTT. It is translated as CASTKGAEPQHF.

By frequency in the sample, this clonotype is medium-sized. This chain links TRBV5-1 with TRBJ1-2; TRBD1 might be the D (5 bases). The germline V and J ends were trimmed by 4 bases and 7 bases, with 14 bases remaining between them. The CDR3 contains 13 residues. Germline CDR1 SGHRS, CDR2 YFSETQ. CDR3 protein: CASSVGAGGGYTF. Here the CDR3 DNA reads TGCGCCAGCAGCGTAGGGGCAGGTGGTGGCTACACCTTC.

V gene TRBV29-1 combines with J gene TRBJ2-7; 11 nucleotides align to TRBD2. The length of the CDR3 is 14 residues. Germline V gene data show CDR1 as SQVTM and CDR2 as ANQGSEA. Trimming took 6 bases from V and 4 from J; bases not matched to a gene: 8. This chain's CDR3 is CSVTKWTSGYEQYF. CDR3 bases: TGCAGCGTCACGAAATGGACTAGCGGGTACGAGCAGTACTTC.

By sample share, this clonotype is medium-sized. The CDR3 is CASSPSWGSYNHEQYF. The CDR3 bases are TGTGCCAGCAGCCCAAGCTGGGGTAGCTATAACCACGAGCAGTACTTC. J is TRBJ2-7 and V is TRBV28; D ambiguous. Trimming left V 6 bases short and J 5 bases short, with 23 bases between. CDR1 MDHEN and CDR2 SYDVKM come from the germline V gene. The CDR3 is 16 amino acids.

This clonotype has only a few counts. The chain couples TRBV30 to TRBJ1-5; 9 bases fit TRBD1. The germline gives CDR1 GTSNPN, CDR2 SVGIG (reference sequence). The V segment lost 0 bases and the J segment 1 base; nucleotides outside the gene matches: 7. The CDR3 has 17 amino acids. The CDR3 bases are TGTGCCTGGAGTGTAACAGGGGGCGCCGGGAGCAATCAGCCCCAGCATTTT. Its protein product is CAWSVTGGAGSNQPQHF.

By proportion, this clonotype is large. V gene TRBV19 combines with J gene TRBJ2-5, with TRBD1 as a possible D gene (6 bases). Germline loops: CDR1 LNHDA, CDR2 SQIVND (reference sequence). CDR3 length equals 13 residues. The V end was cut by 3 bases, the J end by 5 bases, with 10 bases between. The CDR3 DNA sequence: TGTGCCAGTAGTATTGGGGGCGAGGAGACCCAGTACTTC. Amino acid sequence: CASSIGGEETQYF.

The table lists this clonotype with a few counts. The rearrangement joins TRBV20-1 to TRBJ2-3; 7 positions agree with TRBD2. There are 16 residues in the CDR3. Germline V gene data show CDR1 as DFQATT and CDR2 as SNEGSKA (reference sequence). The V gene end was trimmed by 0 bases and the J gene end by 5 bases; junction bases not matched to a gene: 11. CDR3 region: CSAREVDWGGGDTQYF. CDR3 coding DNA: TGCAGTGCTAGAGAGGTAGATTGGGGGGGAGGAGATACGCAGTATTTT.

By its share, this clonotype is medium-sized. Here the CDR3 reads CASSVGQGITEAFF. The CDR3 DNA reads TGTGCCAGCAGCGTGGGACAGGGGATCACTGAAGCTTTCTTT. V is TRBV9 and J is TRBJ1-1, with 10 nucleotides matching TRBD1. Trimming cost V 2 bases and J 4 bases; bases outside gene matches: 2. Germline lookup yields CDR1 SGDLS and CDR2 YYNGEE. The CDR3 covers 14 residues.

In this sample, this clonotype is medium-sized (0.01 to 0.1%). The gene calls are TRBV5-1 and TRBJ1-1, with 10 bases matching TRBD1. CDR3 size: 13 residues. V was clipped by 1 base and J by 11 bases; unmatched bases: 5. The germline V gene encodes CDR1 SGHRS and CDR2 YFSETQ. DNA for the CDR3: TGCGCCAGCAGCTTGAGACAGGGGGCTTCTGCTTTCTTT. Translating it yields CASSLRQGASAFF.

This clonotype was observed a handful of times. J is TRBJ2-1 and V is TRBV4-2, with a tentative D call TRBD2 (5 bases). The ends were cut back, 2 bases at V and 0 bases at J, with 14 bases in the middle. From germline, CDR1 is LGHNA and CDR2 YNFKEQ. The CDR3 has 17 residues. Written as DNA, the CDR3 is TGTGCCAGCAGCCAACAAGTTGGACTGTTCTCCTACAATGAGCAGTTCTTC. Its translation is CASSQQVGLFSYNEQFF.

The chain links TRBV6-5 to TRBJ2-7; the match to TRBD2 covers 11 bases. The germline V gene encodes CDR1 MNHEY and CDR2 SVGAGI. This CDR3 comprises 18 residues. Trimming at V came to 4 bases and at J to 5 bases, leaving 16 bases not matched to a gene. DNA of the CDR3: TGTGCCAGCAGTTCTAGCGGGGGGCCTCCGGCTCTCCAGAACGAGCAGTACTTC. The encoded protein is CASSSSGGPPALQNEQYF.

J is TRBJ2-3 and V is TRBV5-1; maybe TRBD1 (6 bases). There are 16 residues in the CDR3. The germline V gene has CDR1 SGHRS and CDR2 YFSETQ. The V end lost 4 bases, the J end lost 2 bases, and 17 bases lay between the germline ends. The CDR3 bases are TGCGCCAGCAGCAAAAGAACAGGGAGCCCCACAGATACGCAGTATTTT. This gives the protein CASSKRTGSPTDTQYF.

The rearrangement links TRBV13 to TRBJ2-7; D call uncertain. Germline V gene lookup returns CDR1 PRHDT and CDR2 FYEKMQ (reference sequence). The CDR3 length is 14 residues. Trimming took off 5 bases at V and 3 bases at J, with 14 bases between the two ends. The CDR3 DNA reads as TGTGCCAGCAGCAATCGCCCATCCGACTACGAGCAGTACTTC. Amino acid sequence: CASSNRPSDYEQYF.

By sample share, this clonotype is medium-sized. Written as DNA, the CDR3 is TGTGCCAGCAGCGCCTGGACATCCCTGGAGGGTGGCTACACCTTC. As protein: CASSAWTSLEGGYTF. The J gene is TRBJ1-2, the V gene TRBV9; perhaps TRBD1 as D (5 bases). V shed 3 bases and J shed 7 bases, with 19 bases lying between them. This CDR3 region has 15 residues. The V gene's germline CDR1 is SGDLS and CDR2 YYNGEE. Full variable domain (remainder filled in from reference TRBV9 and TRBJ1-2): DSGVTQTPKHLITATGQRVTLRCSPRSGDLSVYWYQQSLDQGLQFLIQYYNGEERAKGNILERFSAQQFPDLHSELNLSSLELGDSALYFCASSAWTSLEGGYTFGSGTRLTVV.

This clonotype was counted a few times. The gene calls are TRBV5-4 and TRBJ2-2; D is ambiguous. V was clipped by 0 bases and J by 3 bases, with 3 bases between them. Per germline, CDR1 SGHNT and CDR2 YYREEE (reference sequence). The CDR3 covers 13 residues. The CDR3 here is CASSLGYTGELFF. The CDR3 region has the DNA TGTGCCAGCAGCTTGGGGTACACCGGGGAGCTGTTTTTT.

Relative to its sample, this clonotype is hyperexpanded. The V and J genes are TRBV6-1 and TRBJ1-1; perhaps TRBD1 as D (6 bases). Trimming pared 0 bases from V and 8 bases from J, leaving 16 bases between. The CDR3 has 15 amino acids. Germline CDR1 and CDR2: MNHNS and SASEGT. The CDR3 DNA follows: TGTGCCAGCAGTGAAGCGCTTGGGGGCGGAATAGAAGCTTTCTTT. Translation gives CASSEALGGGIEAFF.

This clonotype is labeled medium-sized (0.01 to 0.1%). The CDR3 loop reads CASGLTGSNQPQHF. CDR3 sequence (DNA): TGTGCTAGTGGTTTGACGGGGAGCAATCAGCCCCAGCATTTT. The genes are TRBV12-5 and TRBJ1-5; D is unresolved. Trimming left V 2 bases short and J 1 base short, with 6 bases between. Germline loops: CDR1 LGHNT, CDR2 FRNRAP. The CDR3 is 14 residues long.

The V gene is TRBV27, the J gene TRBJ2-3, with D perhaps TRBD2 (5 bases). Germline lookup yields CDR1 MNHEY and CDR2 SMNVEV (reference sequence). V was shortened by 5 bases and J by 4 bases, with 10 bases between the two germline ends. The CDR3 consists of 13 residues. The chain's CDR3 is CASSRVRADTQYF. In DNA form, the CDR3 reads TGTGCCAGCAGTCGGGTGAGGGCAGATACGCAGTATTTT.

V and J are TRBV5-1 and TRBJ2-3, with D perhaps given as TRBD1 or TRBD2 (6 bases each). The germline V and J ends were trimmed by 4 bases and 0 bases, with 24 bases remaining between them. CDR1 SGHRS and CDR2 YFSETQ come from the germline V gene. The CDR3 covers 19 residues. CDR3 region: CASSPRGPRAATSTDTQYF. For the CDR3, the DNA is TGCGCCAGCAGCCCCCGGGGGCCGCGGGCCGCGACTAGCACAGATACGCAGTATTTT.